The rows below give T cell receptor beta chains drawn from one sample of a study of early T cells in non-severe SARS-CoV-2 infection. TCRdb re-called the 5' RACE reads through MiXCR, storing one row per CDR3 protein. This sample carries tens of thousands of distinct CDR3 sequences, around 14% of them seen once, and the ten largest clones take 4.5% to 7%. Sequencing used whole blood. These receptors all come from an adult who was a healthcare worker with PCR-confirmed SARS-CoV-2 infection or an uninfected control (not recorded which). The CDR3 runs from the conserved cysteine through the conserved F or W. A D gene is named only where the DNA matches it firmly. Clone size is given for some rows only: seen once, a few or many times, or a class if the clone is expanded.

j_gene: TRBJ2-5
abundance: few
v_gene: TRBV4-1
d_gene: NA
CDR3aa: CASSQVRPATQYF
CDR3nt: TGCGCCAGCAGCCAAGTAAGGCCTGCGACCCAGTACTTC

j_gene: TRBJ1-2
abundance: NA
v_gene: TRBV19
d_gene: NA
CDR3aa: CASSQGWGYGYTF
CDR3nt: TGTGCCAGTAGCCAGGGTTGGGGATATGGCTACACCTTC

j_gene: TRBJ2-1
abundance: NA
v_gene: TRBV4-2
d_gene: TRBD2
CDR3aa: CASSPLLAGDHEQFF
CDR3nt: TGTGCCAGCAGCCCTTTACTAGCGGGAGATCATGAGCAGTTCTTC

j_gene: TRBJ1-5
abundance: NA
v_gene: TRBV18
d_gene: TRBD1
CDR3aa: CASSAGQASNQPQHF
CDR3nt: TGTGCCAGCTCAGCAGGACAGGCTAGCAATCAGCCCCAGCATTTT

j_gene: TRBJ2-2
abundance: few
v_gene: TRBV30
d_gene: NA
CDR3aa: CAWSVTTELFF
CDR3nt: TGTGCCTGGAGTGTAACGACGGAGCTGTTTTTT

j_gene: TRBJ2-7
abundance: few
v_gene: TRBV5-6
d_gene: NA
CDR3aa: CASGKGTYEQYF
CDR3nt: TGTGCCAGCGGAAAGGGAACGTACGAGCAGTACTTC

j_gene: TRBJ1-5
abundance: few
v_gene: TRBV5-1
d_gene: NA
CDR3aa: CASSLKGDQPQHF
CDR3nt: TGCGCCAGCAGCTTGAAAGGTGATCAGCCCCAGCATTTT

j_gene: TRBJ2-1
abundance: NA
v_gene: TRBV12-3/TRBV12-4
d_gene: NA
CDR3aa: CASRVRDMFYNEQFF
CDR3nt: TGTGCCAGCAGAGTCCGGGATATGTTCTACAATGAGCAGTTCTTC

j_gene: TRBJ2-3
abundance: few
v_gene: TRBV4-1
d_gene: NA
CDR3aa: CASSQSDHPTPDTQYF
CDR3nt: TGCGCCAGCAGCCAAAGCGACCACCCCACACCCGATACGCAGTATTTT

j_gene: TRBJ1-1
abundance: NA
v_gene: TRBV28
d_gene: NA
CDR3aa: CASSLVPDHLRIEAFF
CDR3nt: TGTGCCAGCAGTCTCGTACCGGACCACCTGAGAATTGAAGCTTTCTTT

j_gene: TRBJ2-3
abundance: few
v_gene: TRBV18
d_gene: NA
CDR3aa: CASSPPYGGNTDTQYF
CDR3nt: TGTGCCAGCTCACCACCGTACGGGGGTAACACAGATACGCAGTATTTT

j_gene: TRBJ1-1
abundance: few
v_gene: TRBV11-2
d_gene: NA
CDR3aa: CASSLGRASEAFF
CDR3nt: TGTGCCAGCAGCTTAGGCAGGGCGTCTGAAGCTTTCTTT

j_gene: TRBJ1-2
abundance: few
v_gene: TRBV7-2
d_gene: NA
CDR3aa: CASSSFRGLHGYTF
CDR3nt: TGTGCCAGCAGCTCCTTCAGGGGTCTGCATGGCTACACCTTC

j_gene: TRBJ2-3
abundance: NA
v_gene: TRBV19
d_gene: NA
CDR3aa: CASSIGSGADTQYF
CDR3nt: TGTGCCAGTAGTATCGGGTCGGGAGCAGATACGCAGTATTTT

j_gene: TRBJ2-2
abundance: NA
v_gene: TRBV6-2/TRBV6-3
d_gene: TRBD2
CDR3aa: CASKAGGGTGELFF
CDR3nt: TGTGCCAGCAAAGCGGGAGGAGGCACCGGGGAGCTGTTTTTT

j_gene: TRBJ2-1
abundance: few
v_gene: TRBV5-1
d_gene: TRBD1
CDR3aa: CASSLEGQTNNEQFF
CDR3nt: TGCGCCAGCAGCTTGGAGGGACAGACAAACAATGAGCAGTTCTTC

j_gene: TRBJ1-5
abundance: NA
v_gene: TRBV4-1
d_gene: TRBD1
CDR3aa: CASSQGQENNQPQHF
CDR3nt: TGCGCCAGCAGCCAGGGACAGGAAAACAATCAGCCCCAGCATTTT

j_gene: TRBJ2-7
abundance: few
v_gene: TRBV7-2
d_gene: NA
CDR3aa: CASSAGAGTSYEQYF
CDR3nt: TGTGCCAGCAGCGCCGGGGCGGGAACCTCCTACGAGCAGTACTTC

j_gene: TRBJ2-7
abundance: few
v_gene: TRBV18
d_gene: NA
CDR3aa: CASSPGHSYEQYF
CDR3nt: TGTGCCAGCTCACCGGGACACTCCTACGAGCAGTACTTC

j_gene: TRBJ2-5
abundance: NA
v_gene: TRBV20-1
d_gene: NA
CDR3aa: CSARDAVRVGETQYF
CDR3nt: TGCAGTGCTAGAGATGCAGTGCGGGTAGGGGAGACCCAGTACTTC

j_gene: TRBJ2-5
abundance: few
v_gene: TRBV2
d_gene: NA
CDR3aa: CASKAGQETQYF
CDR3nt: TGTGCCAGCAAGGCGGGACAAGAGACCCAGTACTTC

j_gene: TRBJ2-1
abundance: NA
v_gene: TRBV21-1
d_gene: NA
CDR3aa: CASSTKARPSQFRVNEQFF
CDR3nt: TGTGCCAGCAGCACTAAGGCAAGGCCTAGCCAATTCCGAGTGAATGAGCAGTTCTTC

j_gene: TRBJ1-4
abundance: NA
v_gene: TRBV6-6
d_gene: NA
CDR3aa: CASSYGHREKLFF
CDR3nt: TGTGCCAGCAGTTACGGACATCGAGAAAAACTGTTTTTT

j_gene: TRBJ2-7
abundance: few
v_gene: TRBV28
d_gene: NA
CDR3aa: CASSSRVHEQYF
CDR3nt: TGTGCCAGCAGTTCGAGGGTCCACGAGCAGTACTTC

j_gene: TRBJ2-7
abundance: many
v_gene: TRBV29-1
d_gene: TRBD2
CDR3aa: CSTTGTSGNYEQYF
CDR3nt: TGCAGCACAACCGGGACTAGCGGAAACTACGAGCAGTACTTC

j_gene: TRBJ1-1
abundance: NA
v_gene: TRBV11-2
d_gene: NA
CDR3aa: CASSYRRIAFF
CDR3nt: TGTGCCAGCAGCTACAGGCGTATAGCTTTCTTT

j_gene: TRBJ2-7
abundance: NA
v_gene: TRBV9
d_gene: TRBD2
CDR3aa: CASSVHSGVDSEQYF
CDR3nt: TGTGCCAGCAGCGTTCATAGCGGGGTGGATTCCGAGCAGTACTTC

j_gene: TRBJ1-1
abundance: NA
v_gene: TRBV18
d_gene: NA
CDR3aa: CASSPPGPAEAFF
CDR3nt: TGTGCCAGCTCACCCCCGGGACCAGCTGAAGCTTTCTTT

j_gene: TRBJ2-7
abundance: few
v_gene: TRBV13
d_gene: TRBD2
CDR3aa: CASSLAGGYEQYF
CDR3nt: TGTGCCAGCAGCTTAGCGGGAGGGTACGAGCAGTACTTC